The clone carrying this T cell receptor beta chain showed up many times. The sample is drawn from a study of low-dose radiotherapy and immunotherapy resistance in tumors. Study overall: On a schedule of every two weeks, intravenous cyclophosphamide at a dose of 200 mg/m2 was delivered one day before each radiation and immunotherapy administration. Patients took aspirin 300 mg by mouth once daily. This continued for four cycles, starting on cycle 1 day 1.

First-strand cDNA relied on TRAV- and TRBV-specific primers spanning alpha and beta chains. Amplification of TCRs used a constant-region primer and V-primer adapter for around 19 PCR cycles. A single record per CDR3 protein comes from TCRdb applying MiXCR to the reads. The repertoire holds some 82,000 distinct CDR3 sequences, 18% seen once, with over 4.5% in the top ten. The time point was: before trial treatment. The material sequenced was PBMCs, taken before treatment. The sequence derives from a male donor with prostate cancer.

CDR3 nucleotide sequence: TGTGCCAGCAGCAGATGGGCGGACAGAGACAATGAGCAGTTCTTC. It yields the protein CASSRWADRDNEQFF. The J gene is TRBJ2-1, the V gene TRBV11-3; TRBD1 is a possible D gene (6 bases). With 5 bases removed from V and 5 bases from J, the gap between germline ends came to 16 bases. Germline CDR1 reads SGHNT; CDR2 reads YENEEA. The CDR3 totals 15 residues. The whole variable domain, filled in from reference TRBV11-3 and TRBJ2-1, reads EAGVVQSPRYKIIEKKQPVAFWCNPISGHNTLYWYLQNLGQGPELLIRYENEEAVDDSQLPKDRFSAERLKGVDSTLKIQPAELGDSAVYLCASSRWADRDNEQFFGPGTRLTVL.